The subject of this entry is one T cell receptor beta chain. This sample's treatment: roughly 19 received Ad26.COV2.S at low or high dose, single or two shots; 5 received placebo; per-sample allocation not given. Sampling happened 63 days after the first vaccine or placebo injection. Germline CDR1 GTSNPN, CDR2 SVGIG (reference sequence). This CDR3 spans 13 amino acids. The V and J ends lost 4 bases and 2 bases, in that order; junction bases with no gene match: 5. These data are taken from a study of Ad26.COV2.S vaccination and SARS-CoV-2 variants. Overall study: In the study, Ad26.COV2.S was injected intramuscularly once, or twice 56 days apart.

The protocol was immunoSEQ multiplex PCR, while the TCRdb copy is restricted to in-frame clones and leaves out a portion. There are about 460,000 clones in the sample; roughly 87% occur only once, and about 1.7% lies in the top ten. The input for sequencing was peripheral blood, taken in a trial of Ad26.COV2.S vaccine versus placebo. The rearrangement uses TRBV30 and TRBJ2-7; TRBD2 matches at 7 bases. The TCR was taken from a person between 18 and 60 years old who received the Ad26.COV2.S COVID-19 vaccine or a placebo. The CDR3 sequence: CAWTPSGAYEQYF. As DNA, the CDR3 is TGTGCCTGGACCCCAAGCGGGGCCTACGAGCAGTACTTC.